One and the same sample provided the 10 T cell receptor beta chains below, sequenced in a study of T-cell memory formation after mild COVID-19. TCRdb redid the calling of the 5' RACE reads with MiXCR, one entry per CDR3 protein. The table includes about 430,000 distinct CDR3 sequences, approximately 24% detected once. Sequenced sample: PBMCs or a T cell subset sorted from them (not recorded which). These receptors were obtained from an adult woman who had mild COVID-19 (a few samples of this study predate the infection). Cell type and time point are not known.

The V gene is TRBV3-1, the J gene TRBJ2-5; 7 nucleotides agree with TRBD2. CDR1 and CDR2 from the germline V gene are LGHDT and YNNKEL (reference sequence). This CDR3 is built from 17 residues. The trim removed 0 bases at V and 7 bases at J, leaving 14 bases unmatched. CDR3 in DNA: TGTGCCAGCAGCCAAGATCTCGGCAGGGCGGGGGAACGGACCCAGTACTTC. It yields the protein CASSQDLGRAGERTQYF.

This clonotype was seen only a few times. One end of the junction fails to match germline, which may point to a read error. V is TRBV3-1 and J is TRBJ2-7; no reliable D call. The germline CDR1 and CDR2 sequences are LGHDT and YNNKEL (reference sequence). The CDR3 extends over 12 amino acids. CDR3 bases: TGTGCCAGCAGTCAAGCGACGACGGAGCAGTACTTC. Its protein is CASSQATTEQYF.

This clonotype was counted many times. The rearrangement links TRBV12-3 or TRBV12-4 to TRBJ2-7; the D gene could be TRBD1 or TRBD2 (6 bases each). The CDR3 runs 15 residues. V dropped 4 bases and J dropped 7 bases, with 20 bases sitting between them. CDR3 amino acids: CASSSQEGGVREQYF. In DNA, the CDR3 is TGTGCCAGCAGTTCCCAGGAGGGGGGCGTGAGGGAGCAGTACTTC.

The J gene is TRBJ1-2, the V gene TRBV10-2; D unclear. CDR3 length: 13 residues. Trimming took off 0 bases at V and 8 bases at J, with 10 bases between the two ends. The V gene's germline CDR1 is WSHSY and CDR2 SAAADI. CDR3 amino acids: CASSESWVEGYTF. The CDR3 DNA follows: TGCGCCAGCAGTGAGTCCTGGGTGGAAGGCTACACCTTC.

The chain couples TRBV12-3 or TRBV12-4 to TRBJ2-7; TRBD2 aligns across 11 bases. This CDR3 comprises 14 residues. The V and J ends lost 3 bases and 9 bases, in that order; junction bases with no gene match: 7. For the CDR3, the DNA is TGTGCCAGCAGTTTGGGACTAGCGGTCCTAGGGCAGTACTTC. Translating gives CASSLGLAVLGQYF.

The chain recombines TRBV29-1 with TRBJ2-3, with TRBD1 as a possible D gene (5 bases). This CDR3 contains 14 residues. Germline V gene lookup returns CDR1 SQVTM and CDR2 ANQGSEA. V shed 6 bases and J shed 2 bases, with 15 bases lying between them. The CDR3 loop is CSVAGHSNTDTQYF. The CDR3 bases are TGCAGCGTGGCCGGACATAGTAACACAGATACGCAGTATTTT.

A few counts support this clonotype. The chain has TRBV29-1 and TRBJ2-5, with TRBD1 as a possible D gene (6 bases). The CDR3 consists of 12 residues. Germline V lookup: CDR1 SQVTM, CDR2 ANQGSEA. V was trimmed by 6 bases and J by 1 base, leaving 9 bases between them. DNA for the CDR3: TGCAGCGTCGGACAGCGCCAAGAGACCCAGTACTTC. This codes for CSVGQRQETQYF. The full variable domain, rest sourced from reference TRBV29-1 and TRBJ2-5, is SAVISQKPSRDICQRGTSLTIQCQVDSQVTMMFWYRQQPGQSLTLIATANQGSEATYESGFVIDKFPISRPNLTFSTLTVSNMSPEDSSIYLCSVGQRQETQYFGPGTRLLVL.

The chain couples TRBV6-2 or TRBV6-3 to TRBJ1-1, with D perhaps matching TRBD1 (6 bases). The V gene's germline CDR1 is MNHEY and CDR2 SVGEGT. The CDR3 runs to 16 residues. Trimming shortened V by 2 bases and J by 1 base, and 14 bases separated the two germline ends. The CDR3: CASSYPPGHPNTEAFF. CDR3 DNA: TGTGCCAGCAGTTACCCCCCGGGACACCCGAACACTGAAGCTTTCTTT.

A few counts support this clonotype. The gene calls are TRBV18 and TRBJ2-5; no clear D. The germline gives CDR1 KGHSH, CDR2 LQKENI. The CDR3 is 14 residues long. V was clipped by 3 bases and J by 0 bases, with 8 bases between them. This CDR3 is CASSPSLYQETQYF. The CDR3 coding sequence is TGTGCCAGCTCACCGTCGCTGTACCAAGAGACCCAGTACTTC.

The sample holds one count of this clonotype. This chain joins TRBV3-1 and TRBJ1-1; no firm D call. V gave up 0 bases and J gave up 5 bases, with 13 bases separating them. Germline V gene lookup returns CDR1 LGHDT and CDR2 YNNKEL (reference sequence). The CDR3 is made up of 15 amino acids. The CDR3: CASSQDRRAGTEAFF. The CDR3, as DNA: TGTGCCAGCAGCCAAGATAGACGGGCGGGGACTGAAGCTTTCTTT.